This T cell receptor (beta chain) was found in a study of cytomegalovirus exposure and HLA in healthy donors. Comments on this clone: Its antigen is undetermined.

Study-level results: The study assumed roughly uniform donor sequencing depth for presence/absence analyses. Solely CMV serostatus was available to characterize immune exposure.

60 Vbeta and 13 Jbeta primers were used in PCR. The method was immunoSEQ multiplex PCR; TCRdb's version includes in-frame clones alone and lacks a portion of them. The data hold 95,000 to 100,000 clones, with less than 85% observed a single time. CDR1 and CDR2 from the germline V gene are WSHSY and SAAADI. The CDR3 has 16 residues. V shed 7 bases, J shed 5 bases, and the junction held 10 bases outside the gene matches. The chain employs TRBV10-2 and TRBJ2-1; 11 bases match TRBD2. The sequence came from a male donor in good health and CMV-seronegative. Source material: PBMCs. CDR3 amino acids: CASTKTSGTSHNEQFF. Written as DNA, the CDR3 is TGCGCCAGCACAAAGACTAGCGGGACGTCCCACAATGAGCAGTTCTTC.